The rows below give T cell receptor beta chains drawn from one sample of a study of T cell changes during pregnancy in multiple sclerosis. This table comes from immunoSEQ multiplex PCR, and its TCRdb copy is limited to in-frame clones, with some not included. Of 50,000 to 75,000 clones in the sample, about nine tenths are singletons; the top ten hold approximately 1.3%. Here the sequenced sample was peripheral blood, taken after pregnancy. The receptors come from a female donor in good health, enrolled as a control in a pregnancy study. The conserved cysteine and the conserved F or W are not part of the CDR3 here.

V: TRBV11-2
length: 11
CDR3: ASSTQVQSLAF

V: TRBV19
length: 13
CDR3: ASSLFGVSTDTQY

V: TRBV5-1
length: 15
CDR3: ASRPTGGVSGANVLT

V: TRBV29-1
length: 12
CDR3: SVVLAGITDTQY

V: TRBV9
length: 12
CDR3: ASSPGAGGNTIY

V: TRBV4-3
length: 14
CDR3: ASSPYERGPSHEQY

V: TRBV7-9
length: 10
CDR3: ASSSEAETQY

V: TRBV9
length: 15
CDR3: ASSLSTGVRGNSPLH

V: TRBV11-2
length: 13
CDR3: ASSSQGKPGNTIY

V: TRBV19
length: 11
CDR3: ASSMGTAYGYT

V: TRBV6-4
length: 12
CDR3: ASSGTSGGNEQF

V: TRBV19
length: 15
CDR3: ASSNPYRQGKGYGYT

V: TRBV10-3
length: 13
CDR3: AISESEGKDTEAF

V: TRBV4-3
length: 15
CDR3: ASSQDLLGQGPGGYT

V: TRBV5-1
length: 16
CDR3: ASSLEWSGTGGGTEAF

V: TRBV4-2
length: 14
CDR3: ASSQGWTSGQKTQY

V: TRBV7-2
length: 12
CDR3: ASSLAGDYDGYT

V: TRBV5-4
length: 11
CDR3: ASSVDRNEKLF

V: TRBV6-5
length: 11
CDR3: ASSPTGTRTQY

V: TRBV19
length: 13
CDR3: ASSIAAGGLDTQY

V: TRBV30
length: 14
CDR3: AWSLSRQGYNQPQH

V: TRBV11-2
length: 13
CDR3: ASSLGAGEQYEQY

V: TRBV19
length: 11
CDR3: ASSIQGQYEAF

V: TRBV21-1
length: 15
CDR3: ASSKREGGGFWTEAF

V: TRBV9
length: 14
CDR3: ASSLSGTGNTGELF

V: TRBV10-3
length: 11
CDR3: ANRDNSGNTIY

V: TRBV11-3
length: 14
CDR3: ASSLDLGQINSPLH

V: TRBV5-6
length: 13
CDR3: ASSLVQSATDTQY

V: TRBV5-1
length: 13
CDR3: ASSYTTGTDYEQY

V: TRBV10-3
length: 13
CDR3: AISDQGIGGNTIY

V: TRBV7-2
length: 12
CDR3: ASSFGAGVETQY

V: TRBV30
length: 13
CDR3: AWSVVGTGPYEQY

V: TRBV2
length: 14
CDR3: ASTRGSTGGGYEQY

V: TRBV2
length: 14
CDR3: ASSVDKIRSSYEQY

V: TRBV2
length: 15
CDR3: ASSEGASGGPVDTQY

V: TRBV7-8
length: 13
CDR3: ASSPPGNPYNEQF

V: TRBV7-8
length: 14
CDR3: ASSPYGLAGQETQY

V: TRBV5-6
length: 10
CDR3: ASSLLGYGYT

V: TRBV12-5
length: 15
CDR3: ASGLGGGIESYNEQF